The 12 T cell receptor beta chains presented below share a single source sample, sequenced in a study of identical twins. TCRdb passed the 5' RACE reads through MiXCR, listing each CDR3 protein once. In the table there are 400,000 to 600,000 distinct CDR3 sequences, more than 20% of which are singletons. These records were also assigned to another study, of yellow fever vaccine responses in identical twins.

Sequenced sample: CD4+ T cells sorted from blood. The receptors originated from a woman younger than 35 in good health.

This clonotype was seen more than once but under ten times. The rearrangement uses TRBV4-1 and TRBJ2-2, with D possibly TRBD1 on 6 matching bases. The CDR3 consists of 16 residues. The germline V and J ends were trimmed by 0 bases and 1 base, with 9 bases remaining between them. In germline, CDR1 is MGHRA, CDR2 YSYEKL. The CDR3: CASSQETGQNTGELFF. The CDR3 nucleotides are TGCGCCAGCAGCCAAGAGACGGGACAGAACACCGGGGAGCTGTTTTTT.

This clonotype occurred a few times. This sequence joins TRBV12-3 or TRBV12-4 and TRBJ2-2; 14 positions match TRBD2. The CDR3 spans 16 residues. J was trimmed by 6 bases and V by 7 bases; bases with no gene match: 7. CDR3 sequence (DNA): TGTGCCAGCAATAAGGGACTAGCGGGAGTGGCCGGGGAGCTGTTTTTT. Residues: CASNKGLAGVAGELFF.

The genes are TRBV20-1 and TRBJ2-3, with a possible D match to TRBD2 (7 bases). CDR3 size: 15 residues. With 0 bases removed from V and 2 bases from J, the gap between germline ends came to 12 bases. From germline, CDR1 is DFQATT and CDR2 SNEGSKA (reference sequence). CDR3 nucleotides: TGCAGTGCTAGAGAGGCGGGGGCCGTCACAGATACGCAGTATTTT. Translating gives CSAREAGAVTDTQYF.

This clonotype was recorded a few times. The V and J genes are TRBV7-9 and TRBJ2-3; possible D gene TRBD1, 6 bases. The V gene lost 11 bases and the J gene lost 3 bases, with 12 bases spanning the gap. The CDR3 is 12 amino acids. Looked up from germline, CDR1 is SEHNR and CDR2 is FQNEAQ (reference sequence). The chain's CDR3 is CAGTGFTDTQYF. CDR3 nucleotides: TGTGCCGGTACAGGGTTTACAGATACGCAGTATTTT.

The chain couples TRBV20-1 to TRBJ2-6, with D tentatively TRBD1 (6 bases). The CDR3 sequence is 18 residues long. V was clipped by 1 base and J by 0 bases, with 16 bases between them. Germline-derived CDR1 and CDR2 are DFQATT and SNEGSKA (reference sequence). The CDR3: CSARAPQGSRSGANVLTF. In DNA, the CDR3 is TGCAGTGCTAGAGCACCACAGGGCTCTCGCTCTGGGGCCAACGTCCTGACTTTC.

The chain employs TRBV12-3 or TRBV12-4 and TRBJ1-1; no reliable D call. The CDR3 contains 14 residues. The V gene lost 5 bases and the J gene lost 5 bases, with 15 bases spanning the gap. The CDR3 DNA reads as TGTGCCAGCAGTCCAGGCCCAGCGGGAACTGAAGCTTTCTTT. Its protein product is CASSPGPAGTEAFF.

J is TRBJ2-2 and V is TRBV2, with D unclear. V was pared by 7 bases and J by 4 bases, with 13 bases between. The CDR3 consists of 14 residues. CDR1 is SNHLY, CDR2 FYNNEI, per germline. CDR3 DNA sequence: TGTGCCAGCATGGGTATTTTGGTCACCGGGGAGCTGTTTTTT. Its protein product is CASMGILVTGELFF. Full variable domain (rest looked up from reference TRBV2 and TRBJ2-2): EPEVTQTPSHQVTQMGQEVILRCVPISNHLYFYWYRQILGQKVEFLVSFYNNEISEKSEIFDDQFSVERPDGSNFTLKIRSTKLEDSAMYFCASMGILVTGELFFGEGSRLTVL.

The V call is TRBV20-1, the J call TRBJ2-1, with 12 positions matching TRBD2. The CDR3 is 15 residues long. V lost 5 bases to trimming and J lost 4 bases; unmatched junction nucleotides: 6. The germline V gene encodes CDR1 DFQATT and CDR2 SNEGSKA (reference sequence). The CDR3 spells CSAERLAGVYNEQFF. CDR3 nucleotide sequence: TGCAGTGCTGAACGACTAGCGGGAGTTTACAATGAGCAGTTCTTC.

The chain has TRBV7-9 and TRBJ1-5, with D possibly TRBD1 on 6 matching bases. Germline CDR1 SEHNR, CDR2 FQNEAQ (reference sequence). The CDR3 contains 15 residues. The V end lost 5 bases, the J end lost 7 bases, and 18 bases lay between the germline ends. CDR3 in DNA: TGTGCCAGCAGCCTCAACAGGGACGAGGGGCAGCCCCAGCATTTT. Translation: CASSLNRDEGQPQHF.

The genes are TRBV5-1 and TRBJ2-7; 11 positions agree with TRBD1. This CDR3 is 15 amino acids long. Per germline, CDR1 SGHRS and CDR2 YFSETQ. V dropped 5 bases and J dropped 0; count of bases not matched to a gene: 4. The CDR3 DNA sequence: TGCGCCAGCAGACCCGGGACAGGGGGCTCCTACGAGCAGTACGTC. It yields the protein CASRPGTGGSYEQYV.

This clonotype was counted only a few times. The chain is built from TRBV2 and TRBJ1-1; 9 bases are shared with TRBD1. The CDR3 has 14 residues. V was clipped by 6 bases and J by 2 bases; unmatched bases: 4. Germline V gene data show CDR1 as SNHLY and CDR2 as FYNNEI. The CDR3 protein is CASRQTGGNTEAFF. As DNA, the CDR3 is TGTGCCAGCAGACAGACAGGGGGTAACACTGAAGCTTTCTTT.

CDR3 DNA sequence: TGCAGCGTCGCTCGAGACTACACCGGGGAGCTGTTTTTT. It yields the protein CSVARDYTGELFF. The V and J genes are TRBV29-1 and TRBJ2-2; the D is unclear. The CDR3 length is 13 residues. Between the trimmed V and J ends, which lost 6 bases and 3 bases, there was a span of 11 bases. Germline CDR1 SQVTM, CDR2 ANQGSEA.